The entry below gives a single T cell receptor (beta chain) sequence along with its context. Its cognate antigen is unknown. The sample originates from a study of shared clonotypes between healthy human individuals. Deep-level settings were used for running the assay. Clones were sequenced by immunoSEQ multiplex PCR, and TCRdb holds only the in-frame ones, with some missing. Found here are approximately 470,000 clones, over 70% of them singletons; the top ten hold approximately 11%. The CDR3 extends over 15 amino acids. Per the germline V gene, CDR1 is LNHDA and CDR2 is SQIVND (reference sequence). The V and J ends lost 1 base and 1 base, in that order; junction bases with no gene match: 1. Study results and caveats: Clonotype sharing among donors was thought likely to change with sequencing depth.

The sequence derives from a woman aged 40 to 50 in good health. Some clones in this sample may be carry-over from other donors' samples. Sequenced sample: PBMCs. The chain recombines TRBV19 with TRBJ2-3; 8 nucleotides agree with TRBD2. CDR3 amino acids: CASSIGAGGTDTQYF. The CDR3 DNA reads as TGTGCCAGTAGTATAGGAGCGGGAGGCACAGATACGCAGTATTTT. The full variable domain, its missing parts supplied by reference TRBV19 and TRBJ2-3, is DGGITQSPKYLFRKEGQNVTLSCEQNLNHDAMYWYRQDPGQGLRLIYYSQIVNDFQKGDIAEGYSVSREKKESFPLTVTSAQKNPTAFYLCASSIGAGGTDTQYFGPGTRLTVL.